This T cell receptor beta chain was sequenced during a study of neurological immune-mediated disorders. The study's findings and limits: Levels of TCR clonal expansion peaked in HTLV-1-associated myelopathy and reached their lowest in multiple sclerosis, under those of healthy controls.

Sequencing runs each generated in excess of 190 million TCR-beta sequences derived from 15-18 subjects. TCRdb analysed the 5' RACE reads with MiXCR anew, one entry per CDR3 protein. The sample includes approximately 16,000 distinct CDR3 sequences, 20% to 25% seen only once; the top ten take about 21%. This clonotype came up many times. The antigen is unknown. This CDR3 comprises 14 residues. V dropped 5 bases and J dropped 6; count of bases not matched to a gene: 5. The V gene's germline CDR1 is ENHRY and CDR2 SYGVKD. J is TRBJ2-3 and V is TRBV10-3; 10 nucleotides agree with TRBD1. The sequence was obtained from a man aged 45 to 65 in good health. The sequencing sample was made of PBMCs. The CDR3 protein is CAISRTGGGDTQYF. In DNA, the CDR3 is TGTGCCATCAGTCGGACAGGGGGAGGGGATACGCAGTATTTT.